The rows below give T cell receptor beta chains drawn from one sample of a study of blood T cell repertoires in COVID-19. Assay used: immunoSEQ multiplex PCR; TCRdb lists only in-frame clones, some missing. The sample shows 200,000 to 250,000 clones, approximately 90% of them seen only once. The sample consisted of PBMCs or T cells enriched from blood (not recorded which). Source of these receptors: a man in his fifties or sixties who had been exposed to COVID-19. The CDR3 runs from the conserved cysteine through the conserved F or W. Fields, in order: clone size, D gene, V gene, J gene, CDR3 DNA, CDR3 protein. D genes are given only for firm matches. Clone size is not always given. Where it is, it says once, few, many or a class for expanded clones.

>NA|NA|TRBV28|TRBJ2-5
TGTGCCAGCAGTTTACGTAGCGGAGGATATGGAGGGACCCAGTACTTC
CASSLRSGGYGGTQYF
>NA|TRBD2|TRBV27|TRBJ2-3
TGTGCCAGCAGTTTATTAGCGGGGAACACAGATACGCAGTATTTT
CASSLLAGNTDTQYF
>NA|NA|TRBV30|TRBJ2-5
TGTGCCTGGAGCACAACAGGGAGCGGAGAGACCCAGTACTTC
CAWSTTGSGETQYF
>once|TRBD2|TRBV19|TRBJ2-7
TGTGCCAGTACGACTAGCGGGGGGGCAGTCGAGCAGTACTTC
CASTTSGGAVEQYF
>NA|TRBD1|TRBV28|TRBJ1-2
TGTGCCAGCAGGTGGAGCAGGGGGCGCGTCTATGGCTACACCTTC
CASRWSRGRVYGYTF
>NA|NA|TRBV5-6|TRBJ1-2
TGTGCCAGCAGCTCCTGGACAGACTATGGCTACACCTTC
CASSSWTDYGYTF
>NA|NA|TRBV19|TRBJ2-1
TGTGCCAGTAGTTGGGGGGACCTCTCCTACAATGAGCAGTTCTTC
CASSWGDLSYNEQFF
>NA|NA|TRBV7-9|TRBJ2-6
TGTGCCAGCAGCACAGACAGGACTGGGGCCAACGTCCTGACTTTC
CASSTDRTGANVLTF
>NA|TRBD1|TRBV5-4|TRBJ1-1
TGTGCCAGCGCTCGGGGACAGGCGGGCACTGAAGCTTTCTTT
CASARGQAGTEAFF
>NA|NA|TRBV27|TRBJ2-3
TGTGCCAGCAGTTCGGACATAGAGAGGGGGAGAGGCACAGATACGCAGTATTTT
CASSSDIERGRGTDTQYF
>NA|NA|TRBV11-2|TRBJ1-1
TGTGCCAGCAGCTTGACAGGCTCCGCGGCAACTGAAGCTTTCTTT
CASSLTGSAATEAFF
>NA|TRBD2|TRBV29-1|TRBJ2-1
TGCAGCGTTGAAAGAGACGGGGGGGAGCAGTTCTTC
CSVERDGGEQFF
>NA|TRBD1|TRBV28|TRBJ1-1
TGTGCCAGCAGTTTTGAAGGGGGCTCAGAGACTGAAGCTTTCTTT
CASSFEGGSETEAFF
>NA|TRBD2|TRBV11-3|TRBJ2-1
TGTGCCACGGGACTATCCTACAATGAGCAGTTCTTC
CATGLSYNEQFF
>NA|TRBD1|TRBV7-9|TRBJ1-4
TGTGCCAGCAGCTTAGGGGACAGGGGGCTTGAAAAACTGTTTTTT
CASSLGDRGLEKLFF
>NA|NA|TRBV27|TRBJ2-4
TGTGCCAGCAGTTCTGGACTAGCCAAAAACATTCAGTACTTC
CASSSGLAKNIQYF
>NA|NA|TRBV3-1/TRBV3-2|TRBJ2-5
TGTGCCAGCAGCCAAGACTCTCGGACCCAGTACTTC
CASSQDSRTQYF
>NA|NA|TRBV19|TRBJ1-1
TGTGCCAGTCGGACGTTTGGGGAGATGAACACTGAAGCTTTCTTT
CASRTFGEMNTEAFF
>NA|TRBD2|TRBV18|TRBJ2-1
TGTGCCAGCTCCGTAGCGGGGAGCTCCTACAATGAGCAGTTCTTC
CASSVAGSSYNEQFF
>NA|TRBD2|TRBV3-1/TRBV3-2|TRBJ2-4
TGTGCCAGCAGCCAACTAATCGGTGTAAAAGCGGGAGCAAACATTCAGTACTTC
CASSQLIGVKAGANIQYF
>NA|TRBD1|TRBV10-3|TRBJ1-3
TGTGCCATCAGGGCGGGACAGGGATTTGGAAACACCATATATTTT
CAIRAGQGFGNTIYF
>NA|NA|TRBV28|TRBJ1-2
TGTGCCATCGTCAACAGGGAAGGCTACACCTTC
CAIVNREGYTF
>NA|NA|TRBV7-3|TRBJ1-1
TGTGCCAGCAGCTTAATGCCAGAGAACACTGAAGCTTTCTTT
CASSLMPENTEAFF
>NA|TRBD1|TRBV5-1|TRBJ1-2
TGCGCCAGCGGTGACCGGGACAGCCTAGCTAACTATGGCTACACCTTC
CASGDRDSLANYGYTF
>NA|TRBD1|TRBV27|TRBJ2-4
TGTGCCAGCAGTCGCCTACCCCAGACAGGGGGGTCCCCAATTCAGTACTTC
CASSRLPQTGGSPIQYF
>NA|NA|TRBV6-5|TRBJ2-7
TGTGCCAGCAGTTTATCTATAACCTACGAGCAGTACTTC
CASSLSITYEQYF
>NA|NA|TRBV7-2|TRBJ1-1
TGTGCCAGCAGCTTTAACCTCGAGTGGAACACTGAAGCTTTCTTT
CASSFNLEWNTEAFF
>NA|NA|TRBV5-1|TRBJ1-4
TGCGCCAGCAGCTTGGCCCGCCAGGGGTTTATCAATGAAAAACTGTTTTTT
CASSLARQGFINEKLFF